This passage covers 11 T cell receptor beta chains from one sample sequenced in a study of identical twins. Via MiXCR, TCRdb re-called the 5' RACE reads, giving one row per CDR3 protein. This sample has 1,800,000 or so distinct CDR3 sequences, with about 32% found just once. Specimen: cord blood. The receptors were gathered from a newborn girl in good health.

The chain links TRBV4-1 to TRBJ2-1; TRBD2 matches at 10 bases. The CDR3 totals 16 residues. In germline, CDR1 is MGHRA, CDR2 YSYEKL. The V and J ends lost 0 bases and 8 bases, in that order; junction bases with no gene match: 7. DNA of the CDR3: TGCGCCAGCAGCCAAGAAACTAGCGGGGTAAGGTATGAGCAGTTCTTC. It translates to CASSQETSGVRYEQFF.

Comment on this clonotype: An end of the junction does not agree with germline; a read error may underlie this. CDR3 coding DNA: TGCGCCAGCAGCCTTGGGGTGATAGCGTCTGAGGCCAACGTCCTGACTTTC. Its translation: CASSLGVIASEANVLTF. The chain combines TRBV4-1 with TRBJ2-6; D possibly corresponds to TRBD2 (5 bases). The CDR3 covers 17 residues. The V gene's germline CDR1 is MGHRA and CDR2 YSYEKL.

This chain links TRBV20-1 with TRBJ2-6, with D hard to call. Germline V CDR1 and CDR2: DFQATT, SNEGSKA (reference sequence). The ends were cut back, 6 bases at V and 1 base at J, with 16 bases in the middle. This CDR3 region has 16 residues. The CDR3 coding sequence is TGCAGTGCCCCAAGCAAAAATGGGTCTGGGGCCAACGTCCTGACTTTC. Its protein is CSAPSKNGSGANVLTF.

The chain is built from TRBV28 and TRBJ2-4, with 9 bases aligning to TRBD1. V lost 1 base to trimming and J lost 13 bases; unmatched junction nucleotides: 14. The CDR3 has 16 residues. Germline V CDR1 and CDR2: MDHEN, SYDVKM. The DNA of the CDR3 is TGTGCCAGCAGTTTATCGGGACAGGGCTTGGGGTTGGAGCAGTACTTC. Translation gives CASSLSGQGLGLEQYF.

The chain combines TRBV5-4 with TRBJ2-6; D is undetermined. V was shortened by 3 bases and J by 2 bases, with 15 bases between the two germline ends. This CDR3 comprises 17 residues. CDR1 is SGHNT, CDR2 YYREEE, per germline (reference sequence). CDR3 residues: CASSSVGGLAGANVLTF. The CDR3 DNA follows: TGTGCCAGCAGCTCAGTAGGTGGCCTTGCTGGGGCCAACGTCCTGACTTTC. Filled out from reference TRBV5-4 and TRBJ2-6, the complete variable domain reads ETGVTQSPTHLIKTRGQQVTLRCSSQSGHNTVSWYQQALGQGPQFIFQYYREEENGRGNFPPRFSGLQFPNYSSELNVNALELDDSALYLCASSSVGGLAGANVLTFGAGSRLTVL.

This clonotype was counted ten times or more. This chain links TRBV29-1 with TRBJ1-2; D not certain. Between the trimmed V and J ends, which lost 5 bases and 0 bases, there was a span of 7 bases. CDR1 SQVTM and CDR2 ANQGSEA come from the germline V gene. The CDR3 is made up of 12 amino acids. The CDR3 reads CSVSTPNYGYTF. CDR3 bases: TGCAGCGTTTCCACACCTAACTATGGCTACACCTTC.

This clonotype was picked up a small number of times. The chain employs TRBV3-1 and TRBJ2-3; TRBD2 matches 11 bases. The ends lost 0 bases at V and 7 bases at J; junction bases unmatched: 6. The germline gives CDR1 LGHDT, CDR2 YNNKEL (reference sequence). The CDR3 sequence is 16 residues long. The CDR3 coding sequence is TGTGCCAGCAGCCAAGAAGGCCTAGCGGGAGGAAATACGCAGTATTTT. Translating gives CASSQEGLAGGNTQYF.

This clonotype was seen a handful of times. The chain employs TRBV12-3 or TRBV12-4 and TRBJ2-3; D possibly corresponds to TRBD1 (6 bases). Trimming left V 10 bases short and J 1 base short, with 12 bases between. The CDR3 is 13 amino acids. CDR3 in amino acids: CATDNRGTDTQYF. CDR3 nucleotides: TGTGCCACCGATAACAGGGGCACAGATACGCAGTATTTT.

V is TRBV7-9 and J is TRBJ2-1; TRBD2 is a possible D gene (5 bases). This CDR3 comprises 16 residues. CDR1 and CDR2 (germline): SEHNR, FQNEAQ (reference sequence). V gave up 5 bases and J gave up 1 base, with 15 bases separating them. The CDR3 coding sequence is TGTGCCAGCAGCCTTATGTTAGCGCTATCCTACAATGAGCAGTTCTTC. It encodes CASSLMLALSYNEQFF.

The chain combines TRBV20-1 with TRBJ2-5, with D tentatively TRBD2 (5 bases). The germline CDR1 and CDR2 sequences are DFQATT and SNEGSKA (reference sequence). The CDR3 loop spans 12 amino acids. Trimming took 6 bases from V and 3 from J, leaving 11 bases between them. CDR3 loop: CSALPEEETQYF. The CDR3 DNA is TGCAGTGCCCTTCCGGAGGAAGAGACCCAGTACTTC.

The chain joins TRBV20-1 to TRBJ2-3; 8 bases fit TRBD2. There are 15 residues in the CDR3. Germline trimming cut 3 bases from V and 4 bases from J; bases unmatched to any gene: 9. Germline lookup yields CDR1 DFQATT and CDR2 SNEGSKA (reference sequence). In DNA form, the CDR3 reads TGCAGTGCTAGTTTTCCAGCGGGAGTGGCAGATACGCAGTATTTT. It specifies CSASFPAGVADTQYF.